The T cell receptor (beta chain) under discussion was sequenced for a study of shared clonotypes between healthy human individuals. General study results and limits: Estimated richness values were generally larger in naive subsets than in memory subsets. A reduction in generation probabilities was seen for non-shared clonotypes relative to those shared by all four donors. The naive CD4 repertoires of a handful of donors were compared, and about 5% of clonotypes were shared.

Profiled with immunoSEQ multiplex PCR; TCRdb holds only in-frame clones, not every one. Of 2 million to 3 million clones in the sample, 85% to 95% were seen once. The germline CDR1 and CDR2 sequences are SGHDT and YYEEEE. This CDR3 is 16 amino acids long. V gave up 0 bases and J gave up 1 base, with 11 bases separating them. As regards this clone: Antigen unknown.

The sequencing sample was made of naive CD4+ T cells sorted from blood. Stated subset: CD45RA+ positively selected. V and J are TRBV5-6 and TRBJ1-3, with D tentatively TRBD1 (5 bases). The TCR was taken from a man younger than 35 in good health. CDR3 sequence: CASSLVGGSSGNTIYF. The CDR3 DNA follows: TGTGCCAGCAGCTTGGTTGGGGGGAGTTCTGGAAACACCATATATTTT.